This is a list of T cell receptor beta chains from one sample in a study of cytomegalovirus exposure and HLA in healthy donors. Assay: immunoSEQ multiplex PCR; the TCRdb copy retains only in-frame clones and omits some. The data contain around 130,000 clones, 85% to 90% of them singletons. Material for sequencing was PBMCs. The source is a man aged 25-45 years in good health and CMV-seronegative. CDR3s include the opening cysteine and the closing phenylalanine or tryptophan. The D gene is left open where the match is weak. A row's size may be missing; if present it is once, few, many or a size class.

clone size: .; V gene: TRBV10-3; J gene: TRBJ2-1; D gene: .; CDR3 protein: CAIIGGNEQFF; CDR3 DNA: TGTGCCATCATTGGAGGGAATGAGCAGTTCTTC
clone size: .; V gene: TRBV27; J gene: TRBJ2-1; D gene: .; CDR3 protein: CASSLTGGLANEQFF; CDR3 DNA: TGTGCCAGCAGTTTAACCGGGGGTTTAGCAAATGAGCAGTTCTTC
clone size: .; V gene: TRBV11-3; J gene: TRBJ2-1; D gene: TRBD2; CDR3 protein: CASSLYSGGYNEQFF; CDR3 DNA: TGTGCCAGCAGCTTATACAGCGGGGGATACAATGAGCAGTTCTTC
clone size: .; V gene: TRBV6-1; J gene: TRBJ2-7; D gene: TRBD1; CDR3 protein: CASSEPATGLYEQYF; CDR3 DNA: TGTGCCAGCAGTGAACCCGCGACAGGGCTGTACGAGCAGTACTTC
clone size: .; V gene: TRBV27; J gene: TRBJ2-3; D gene: TRBD2; CDR3 protein: CASSLSGLAGTDTQYF; CDR3 DNA: TGTGCCAGCAGTTTATCGGGACTAGCGGGCACAGATACGCAGTATTTT
clone size: few; V gene: TRBV5-1; J gene: TRBJ2-7; D gene: TRBD2; CDR3 protein: CASSMGGGDSYEQYF; CDR3 DNA: TGCGCCAGCAGCATGGGCGGGGGGGACTCCTACGAGCAGTACTTC
clone size: .; V gene: TRBV27; J gene: TRBJ2-1; D gene: .; CDR3 protein: CASSSNLITSGFYNEQFF; CDR3 DNA: TGTGCCAGCAGTTCGAACTTAATCACCTCAGGTTTTTACAATGAGCAGTTCTTC
clone size: .; V gene: TRBV2; J gene: TRBJ1-6; D gene: .; CDR3 protein: CASRRSNSPLHF; CDR3 DNA: TGTGCCAGCAGGCGGAGTAATTCACCCCTCCACTTT
clone size: .; V gene: TRBV27; J gene: TRBJ1-5; D gene: TRBD1; CDR3 protein: CASSLSWDSTNQPQHF; CDR3 DNA: TGTGCCAGCAGTTTATCCTGGGACAGCACCAATCAGCCCCAGCATTTT
clone size: .; V gene: TRBV27; J gene: TRBJ1-1; D gene: .; CDR3 protein: CASSLAGVPNTEAFF; CDR3 DNA: TGTGCCAGCAGTCTAGCAGGGGTCCCGAACACTGAAGCTTTCTTT
clone size: once; V gene: TRBV19; J gene: TRBJ2-7; D gene: .; CDR3 protein: CASSRQHREHSNEQYF; CDR3 DNA: TGTGCCAGTAGTAGACAGCACCGGGAGCACTCGAACGAGCAGTACTTC
clone size: .; V gene: TRBV11-2; J gene: TRBJ1-4; D gene: .; CDR3 protein: CASSLGTFGENEKLFF; CDR3 DNA: TGTGCCAGCAGCTTAGGGACCTTTGGGGAGAATGAAAAACTGTTTTTT
clone size: .; V gene: TRBV4-3; J gene: TRBJ1-2; D gene: .; CDR3 protein: CASSPDPTEGFGYTF; CDR3 DNA: TGCGCCAGCAGCCCCGACCCTACAGAGGGCTTTGGCTACACCTTC
clone size: .; V gene: TRBV29-1; J gene: TRBJ2-3; D gene: TRBD2; CDR3 protein: CSVEWEGTQYF; CDR3 DNA: TGCAGCGTTGAATGGGAGGGCACGCAGTATTTT
clone size: .; V gene: TRBV18; J gene: TRBJ1-2; D gene: .; CDR3 protein: CASSRDSNYGYTF; CDR3 DNA: TGTGCCAGCTCTCGCGACTCTAACTATGGCTACACCTTC
clone size: once; V gene: TRBV27; J gene: TRBJ2-1; D gene: TRBD1; CDR3 protein: CATNDRVNEQFF; CDR3 DNA: TGTGCCACTAACGACAGGGTCAATGAGCAGTTCTTC
clone size: .; V gene: TRBV29-1; J gene: TRBJ2-7; D gene: .; CDR3 protein: CSVTGTPYEQYF; CDR3 DNA: TGCAGCGTAACCGGGACACCCTACGAGCAGTACTTC
clone size: .; V gene: TRBV6-5; J gene: TRBJ1-1; D gene: TRBD1; CDR3 protein: CASRGGQLNTEAFF; CDR3 DNA: TGTGCCAGCAGGGGGGGACAGCTGAACACTGAAGCTTTCTTT
clone size: .; V gene: TRBV6-1; J gene: TRBJ2-2; D gene: TRBD2; CDR3 protein: CASRGTSDTGELFF; CDR3 DNA: TGTGCCAGCAGAGGGACTAGCGACACCGGGGAGCTGTTTTTT
clone size: .; V gene: TRBV7-9; J gene: TRBJ2-5; D gene: .; CDR3 protein: CASSFPGQMMFETQYF; CDR3 DNA: TGTGCCAGCAGCTTTCCTGGACAGATGATGTTCGAGACCCAGTACTTC
clone size: .; V gene: TRBV7-2; J gene: TRBJ1-2; D gene: TRBD1; CDR3 protein: CASSMDRTSGYGYTF; CDR3 DNA: TGTGCCAGCAGCATGGACAGGACCTCTGGCTATGGCTACACCTTC